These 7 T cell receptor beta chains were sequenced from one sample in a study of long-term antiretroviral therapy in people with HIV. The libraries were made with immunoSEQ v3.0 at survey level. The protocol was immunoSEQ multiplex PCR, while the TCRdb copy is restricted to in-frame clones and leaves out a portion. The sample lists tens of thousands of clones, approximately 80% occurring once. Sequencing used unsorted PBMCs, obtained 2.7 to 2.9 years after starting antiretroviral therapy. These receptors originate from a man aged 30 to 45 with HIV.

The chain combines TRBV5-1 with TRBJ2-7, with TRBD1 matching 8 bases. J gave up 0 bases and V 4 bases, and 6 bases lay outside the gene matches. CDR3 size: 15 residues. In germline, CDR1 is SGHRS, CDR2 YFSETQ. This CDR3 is CASSLGQAVSYEQYF. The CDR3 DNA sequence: TGCGCCAGCAGCCTGGGACAGGCAGTCTCCTACGAGCAGTACTTC.

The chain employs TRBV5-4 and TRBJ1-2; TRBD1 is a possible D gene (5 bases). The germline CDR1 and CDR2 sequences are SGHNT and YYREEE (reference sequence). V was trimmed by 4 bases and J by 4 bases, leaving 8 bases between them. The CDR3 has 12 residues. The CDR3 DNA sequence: TGTGCCAGCAGCCCAGGGTCCTATGGCTACACCTTC. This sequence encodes CASSPGSYGYTF.

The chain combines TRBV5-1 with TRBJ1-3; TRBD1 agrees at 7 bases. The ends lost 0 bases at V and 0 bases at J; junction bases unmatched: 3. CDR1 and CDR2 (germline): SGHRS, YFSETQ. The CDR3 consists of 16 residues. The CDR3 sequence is CASSLGQGGSGNTIYF. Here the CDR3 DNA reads TGCGCCAGCAGCTTGGGGCAGGGGGGCTCTGGAAACACCATATATTTT.

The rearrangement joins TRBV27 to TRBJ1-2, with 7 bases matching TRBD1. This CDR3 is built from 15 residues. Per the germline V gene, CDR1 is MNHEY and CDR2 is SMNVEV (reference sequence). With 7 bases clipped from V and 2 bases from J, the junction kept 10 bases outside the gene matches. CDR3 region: CASTIRGGGNYGYTF. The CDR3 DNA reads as TGTGCCAGCACCATCCGAGGGGGCGGAAACTATGGCTACACCTTC.

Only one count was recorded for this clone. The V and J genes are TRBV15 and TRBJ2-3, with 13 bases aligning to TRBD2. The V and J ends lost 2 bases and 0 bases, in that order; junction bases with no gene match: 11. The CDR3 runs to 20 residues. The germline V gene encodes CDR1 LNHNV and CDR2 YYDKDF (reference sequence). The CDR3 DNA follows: TGTGCCACCAGCAGATCAGGACTAGCGGGAGTCCCCTTTAGCACAGATACGCAGTATTTT. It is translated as CATSRSGLAGVPFSTDTQYF.

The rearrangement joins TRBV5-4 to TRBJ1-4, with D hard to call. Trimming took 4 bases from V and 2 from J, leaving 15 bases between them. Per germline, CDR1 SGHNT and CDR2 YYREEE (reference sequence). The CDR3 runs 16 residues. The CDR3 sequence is CASSPQAGDTNEKLFF. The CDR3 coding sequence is TGTGCCAGCAGCCCTCAAGCAGGAGATACTAATGAAAAACTGTTTTTT.

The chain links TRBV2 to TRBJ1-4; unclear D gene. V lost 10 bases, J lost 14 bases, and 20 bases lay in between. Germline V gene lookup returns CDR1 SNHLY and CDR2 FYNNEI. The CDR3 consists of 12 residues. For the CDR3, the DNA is TGTGCCATCAGGAGCCCGCCCGTGAGGCTGTTTTTT. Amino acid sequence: CAIRSPPVRLFF.